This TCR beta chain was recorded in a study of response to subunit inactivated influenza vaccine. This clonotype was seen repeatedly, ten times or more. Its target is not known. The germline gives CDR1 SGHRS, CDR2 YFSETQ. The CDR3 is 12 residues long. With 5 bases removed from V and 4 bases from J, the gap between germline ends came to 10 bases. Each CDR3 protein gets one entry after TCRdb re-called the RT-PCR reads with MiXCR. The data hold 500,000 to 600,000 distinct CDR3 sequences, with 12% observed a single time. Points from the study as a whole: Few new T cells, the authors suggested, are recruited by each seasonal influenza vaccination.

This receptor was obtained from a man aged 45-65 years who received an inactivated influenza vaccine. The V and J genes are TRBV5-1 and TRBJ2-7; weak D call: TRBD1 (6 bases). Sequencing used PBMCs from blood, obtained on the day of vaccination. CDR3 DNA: TGCGCCAGCAGAGGTGACAGGTACGAGCAGTACTTC. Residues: CASRGDRYEQYF.